In this sample, the clone carrying this T cell receptor beta chain turned up a few times. Amplified regions were TCR beta CDR3 sequences from RNA transcripts. A first-round RT-PCR of the TCR CDR3 used the HTBI primer set. TCRdb independently ran MiXCR on the multiplex PCR reads; one entry per CDR3 protein. This table holds about 640,000 distinct CDR3 sequences, less than 25% found once. The sample is drawn from a study of T cells in Graves' hyperthyroidism and ophthalmopathy. The sequencing sample was made of blood. The sequence came from a man under 40 with Graves' ophthalmopathy.

The CDR3, as DNA: TGTGCCAGCAGCTTAGACGGGACAGGGGGCTACTACGAGCAGTACTTC. Its translation is CASSLDGTGGYYEQYF. This sequence joins TRBV7-2 and TRBJ2-7; 12 bases agree with TRBD1. The CDR3 runs 16 residues. Trimming cost V 1 base and J 3 bases; bases outside gene matches: 4. Germline CDR1 SGHTA, CDR2 FQGNSA.